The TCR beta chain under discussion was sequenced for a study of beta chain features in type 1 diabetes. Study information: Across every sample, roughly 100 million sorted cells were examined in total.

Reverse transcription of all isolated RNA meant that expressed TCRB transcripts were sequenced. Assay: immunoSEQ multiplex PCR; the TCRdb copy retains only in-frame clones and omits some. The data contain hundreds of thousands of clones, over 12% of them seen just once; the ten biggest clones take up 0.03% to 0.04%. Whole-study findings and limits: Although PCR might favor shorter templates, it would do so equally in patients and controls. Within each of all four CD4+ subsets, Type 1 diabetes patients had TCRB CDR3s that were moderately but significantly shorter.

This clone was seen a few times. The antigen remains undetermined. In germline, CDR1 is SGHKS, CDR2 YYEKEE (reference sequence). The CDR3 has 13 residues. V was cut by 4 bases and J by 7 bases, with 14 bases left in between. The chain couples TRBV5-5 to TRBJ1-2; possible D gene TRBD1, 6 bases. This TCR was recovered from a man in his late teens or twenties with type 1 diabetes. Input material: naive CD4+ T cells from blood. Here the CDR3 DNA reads TGTGCCAGCAGCGCTACAGGGCTCTTTGGCTACACCTTC. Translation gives CASSATGLFGYTF.